A single sample is the source of the 5 T cell receptor beta chains below, sequenced in a study of blood T cell repertoires in COVID-19. Profiled with immunoSEQ multiplex PCR; TCRdb holds only in-frame clones, not every one. The sample includes fewer than 150,000 clones, approximately 86% of them seen just once. Sample: peripheral blood. The receptors derive from a woman aged 50 to 60 who had recovered from COVID-19.

A few counts support this clone. The chain couples TRBV7-9 to TRBJ2-1; the match to TRBD2 covers 8 bases. The V gene's germline CDR1 is SEHNR and CDR2 FQNEAQ (reference sequence). Germline trimming cut 5 bases from V and 8 bases from J; bases unmatched to any gene: 11. This CDR3 region has 15 residues. The CDR3 nucleotides read TGTGCCAGCAGCAACAGACTAGCGCTGCGGGATGAGCAGTTCTTC. It is translated as CASSNRLALRDEQFF.

The chain uses TRBV7-2 and TRBJ2-2; perhaps TRBD2 as D (6 bases). V was shortened by 11 bases and J by 1 base, with 11 bases between the two germline ends. This CDR3 region has 13 residues. Germline CDR1 SGHTA, CDR2 FQGNSA. CDR3 in DNA: TGTGCCCAGGGACTCCAGAACACCGGGGAGCTGTTTTTT. Translating it yields CAQGLQNTGELFF.

The chain uses TRBV5-4 and TRBJ2-2; 15 nucleotides align to TRBD2. Germline CDR1 SGHNT, CDR2 YYREEE (reference sequence). The CDR3 is made up of 19 amino acids. Germline trimming cut 4 bases from V and 4 bases from J; bases unmatched to any gene: 11. CDR3 residues: CASSTHLGLAGGGTGELFF. CDR3 bases: TGTGCCAGCAGCACACACCTCGGACTAGCGGGAGGGGGCACCGGGGAGCTGTTTTTT.

The chain uses TRBV18 and TRBJ2-7; possible D gene TRBD1, 6 bases. The CDR3 is made up of 14 amino acids. Trimming removed 3 bases from V and 1 base from J, with 10 bases in between. Germline V gene data show CDR1 as KGHSH and CDR2 as LQKENI. The DNA for the CDR3 is TGTGCCAGCTCACCTTTCGGGACATCCTACGAGCAGTACTTC. This encodes CASSPFGTSYEQYF.

The chain carries TRBV9 and TRBJ1-3; D might be TRBD1 (6 bases). The CDR3 runs 17 residues. Germline V gene data show CDR1 as SGDLS and CDR2 as YYNGEE. V lost 3 bases and J lost 3, with 19 bases in between. The CDR3 region has the DNA TGTGCCAGCAGCGCCCAAGGGGGGGCGCGGGGTGGAAACACCATATATTTT. As protein: CASSAQGGARGGNTIYF.